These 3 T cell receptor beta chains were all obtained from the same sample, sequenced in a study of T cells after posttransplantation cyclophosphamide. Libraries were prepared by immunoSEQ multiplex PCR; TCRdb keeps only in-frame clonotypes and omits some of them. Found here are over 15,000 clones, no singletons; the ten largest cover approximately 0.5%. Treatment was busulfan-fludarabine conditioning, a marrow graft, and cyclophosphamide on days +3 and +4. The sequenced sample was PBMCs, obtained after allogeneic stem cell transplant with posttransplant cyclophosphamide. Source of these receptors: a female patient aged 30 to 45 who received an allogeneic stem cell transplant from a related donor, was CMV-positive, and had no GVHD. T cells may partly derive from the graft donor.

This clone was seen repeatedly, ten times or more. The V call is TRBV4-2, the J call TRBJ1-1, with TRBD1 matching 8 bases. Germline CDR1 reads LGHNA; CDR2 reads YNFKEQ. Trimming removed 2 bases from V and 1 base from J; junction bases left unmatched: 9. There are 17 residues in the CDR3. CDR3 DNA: TGTGCCAGCAGCCAATATGACAGGGGAGGGCCGAACACTGAAGCTTTCTTT. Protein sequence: CASSQYDRGGPNTEAFF.

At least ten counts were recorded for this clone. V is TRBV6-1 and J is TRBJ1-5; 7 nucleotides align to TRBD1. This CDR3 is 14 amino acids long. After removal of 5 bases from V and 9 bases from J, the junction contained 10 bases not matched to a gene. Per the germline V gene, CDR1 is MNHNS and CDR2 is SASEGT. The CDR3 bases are TGTGCCAGCAGTCCGAAAGGGGGCCAGCGGCCCCAGCATTTT. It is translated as CASSPKGGQRPQHF.

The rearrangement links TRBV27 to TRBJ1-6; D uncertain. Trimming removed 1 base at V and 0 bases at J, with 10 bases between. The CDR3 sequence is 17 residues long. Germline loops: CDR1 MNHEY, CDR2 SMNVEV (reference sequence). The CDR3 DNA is TGTGCCAGCAGTTTATTTCCACCGAGCTCCTATAATTCACCCCTCCACTTT. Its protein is CASSLFPPSSYNSPLHF.